Listed below are T cell receptor beta chains from one sample, sequenced in a study of response to subunit inactivated influenza vaccine. TCRdb itself ran the RT-PCR reads through MiXCR, one entry per CDR3 protein. The sample shows about 800,000 distinct CDR3 sequences, around 20% of them seen only once. The sequencing used PBMCs from blood, collected roughly 5 days after vaccination. These receptor sequences come from a man between 45 and 60 years old who received an inactivated influenza vaccine. The CDR3 runs from the conserved cysteine through the conserved F or W. The order of the fields is J gene, V gene, D gene, clone size, CDR3 protein, CDR3 DNA. A D gene is named only where the DNA matches it firmly. The size of a clone is reported for some rows only, either as once, few or many, or as a class for expanded clones.

TRBJ2-1,TRBV3-1,.,few,CASSQVGKKGSSYNEQFF,TGTGCCAGCAGCCAAGTTGGCAAGAAGGGGAGCTCCTACAATGAGCAGTTCTTC
TRBJ2-1,TRBV10-3,TRBD2,.,CAISESGSSGGKNEQFF,TGTGCCATCAGTGAGTCGGGTTCTAGCGGGGGAAAAAATGAGCAGTTCTTC
TRBJ2-3,TRBV4-2,TRBD1,.,CASSHGTGADTQYF,TGTGCCAGCAGCCACGGGACAGGGGCAGATACGCAGTATTTT
TRBJ2-7,TRBV2,.,.,CASLKLHYEQYF,TGTGCCAGCTTAAAACTTCACTACGAGCAGTACTTC
TRBJ2-5,TRBV3-1,.,few,CASSQVRTRETQYF,TGTGCCAGCAGCCAAGTTAGGACACGGGAGACCCAGTACTTC
TRBJ2-1,TRBV7-6,TRBD2,many,CASSPTSGVSYNEQFF,TGTGCCAGCAGCCCTACTAGCGGGGTCTCCTACAATGAGCAGTTCTTC
TRBJ1-4,TRBV29-1,.,.,CSVRFGATNEKLFF,TGCAGCGTTCGATTCGGAGCAACTAATGAAAAACTGTTTTTT
TRBJ2-1,TRBV20-1,TRBD1,few,CSARPTGGLLYNEQFF,TGCAGTGCTAGACCGACAGGGGGCCTTCTCTACAATGAGCAGTTCTTC
TRBJ1-1,TRBV6-2/TRBV6-3,TRBD1,few,CASSPPGTGEAFF,TGTGCCAGCAGTCCGCCCGGGACAGGTGAAGCTTTCTTT
TRBJ1-2,TRBV12-3/TRBV12-4,.,few,CASSFSTATYGYTF,TGTGCCAGCAGTTTTTCGACAGCAACCTATGGCTACACCTTC
TRBJ1-2,TRBV7-9,TRBD1,.,CASSAPGTGGAVGYTF,TGTGCCAGCAGTGCCCCCGGGACAGGGGGCGCGGTGGGGTACACCTTC
TRBJ2-7,TRBV20-1,.,few,CSVPVIYEQYF,TGCAGTGTCCCGGTAATCTACGAGCAGTACTTC
TRBJ2-5,TRBV7-9,.,few,CASSLGVVVETQYF,TGTGCCAGCAGCTTGGGCGTAGTGGTGGAGACCCAGTACTTC
TRBJ2-1,TRBV7-9,TRBD2,.,CAREGSGGRGDYNEQFF,TGTGCCAGGGAAGGAAGCGGGGGACGGGGCGATTACAATGAGCAGTTCTTC
TRBJ2-1,TRBV20-1,.,.,CSAKPGTVNNEQFF,TGCAGTGCTAAGCCCGGGACGGTTAACAATGAGCAGTTCTTC
TRBJ2-4,TRBV12-3/TRBV12-4,.,.,CASSLTGTKNIQYF,TGTGCCAGCAGTCTAACAGGGACAAAAAACATTCAGTACTTC
TRBJ2-7,TRBV7-2,.,.,CASSLDGDGYEQYF,TGTGCCAGCAGCTTAGACGGTGACGGTTACGAGCAGTACTTC
TRBJ2-5,TRBV20-1,.,.,CSAPRTRSRQETQYF,TGCAGTGCTCCGAGGACAAGGTCGAGACAAGAGACCCAGTACTTC
TRBJ2-5,TRBV6-2/TRBV6-3,TRBD2,.,CASSYSRLAGDRETQYF,TGTGCCAGCAGTTACTCGAGGTTAGCGGGGGATCGAGAGACCCAGTACTTC
TRBJ1-2,TRBV6-6,.,.,CASSLTGPGYTF,TGTGCCAGCAGTCTGACCGGGCCTGGCTACACCTTC
TRBJ2-5,TRBV7-2,.,many,CASSSTGGETQYF,TGTGCCAGCAGTTCGACAGGAGGAGAGACCCAGTACTTC
TRBJ2-1,TRBV20-1,.,many,CSALTEGSLNEQFF,TGCAGTGCCTTGACAGAGGGTTCGTTGAATGAGCAGTTCTTC
TRBJ1-2,TRBV20-1,.,.,CSASTLGTVGSTF,TGCAGTGCGTCTACCTTGGGGACTGTCGGCTCCACCTTC
TRBJ2-1,TRBV4-2,TRBD1,few,CASSQGYGMSGGVYNEQFF,TGTGCCAGCAGCCAAGGGTACGGGATGTCAGGGGGCGTTTACAATGAGCAGTTCTTC
TRBJ1-6,TRBV5-1,.,few,CASSLDSYNSPLQF,TGCGCCAGCAGCTTGGACAGCTATAATTCACCCCTCCAATTT
TRBJ1-2,TRBV29-1,.,.,CSVSQRYGYTF,TGCAGCGTATCACAGCGTTATGGCTACACCTTC
TRBJ2-7,TRBV10-3,.,.,CAIRPGGTDPYEQYF,TGTGCCATCAGACCAGGGGGGACAGATCCCTACGAGCAGTACTTC
TRBJ2-7,TRBV12-3/TRBV12-4,TRBD2,.,CASWTSGTYEQYF,TGTGCCAGCTGGACTAGCGGGACCTACGAGCAGTACTTC
TRBJ2-2,TRBV7-3,.,.,CASSFDGVTGELFF,TGTGCCAGCAGCTTTGATGGGGTCACCGGGGAGCTGTTTTTT
TRBJ2-5,TRBV6-2/TRBV6-3,.,.,CASSDLSWETQYF,TGTGCCAGCAGCGACTTGTCATGGGAGACCCAGTACTTC
TRBJ2-2,TRBV12-3/TRBV12-4,TRBD2,many,CASSASGRGTGELFF,TGTGCCAGCAGCGCTAGCGGGAGGGGGACCGGGGAGCTGTTTTTT
TRBJ2-2,TRBV10-3,.,.,CAIQGYNTGELFF,TGTGCCATCCAGGGGTATAACACCGGGGAGCTGTTTTTT
TRBJ2-1,TRBV10-3,TRBD2,few,CAISGGRDGEQFF,TGTGCCATCAGTGGGGGGAGGGACGGGGAGCAGTTCTTC
TRBJ2-3,TRBV12-3/TRBV12-4,.,few,CASSFGEEDTQYF,TGTGCCAGCAGTTTTGGGGAAGAAGATACGCAGTATTTT
TRBJ1-5,TRBV5-1,.,few,CASSDPGSNQPQHF,TGCGCCAGCAGCGATCCGGGCAGCAATCAGCCCCAGCATTTT
TRBJ1-6,TRBV11-2,.,many,CASSLSGRSNSPLHF,TGTGCCAGCAGCTTATCAGGGCGAAGCAATTCACCCCTCCACTTT
TRBJ2-5,TRBV28,.,.,CASAVATQETQYF,TGTGCCAGCGCCGTCGCTACACAAGAGACCCAGTACTTC
TRBJ2-7,TRBV19,TRBD2,.,CATGTSINEQYF,TGTGCCACCGGGACTAGCATCAACGAGCAGTACTTC
TRBJ1-1,TRBV6-1,TRBD1,many,CASLTTREYRGRSTEAFF,TGTGCCAGCTTAACTACAAGGGAATACAGGGGGCGCAGCACTGAAGCTTTCTTT
TRBJ2-3,TRBV4-1,.,once,CASSQGWGGQDTQYF,TGCGCCAGCAGCCAAGGGTGGGGGGGCCAGGATACGCAGTATTTT
TRBJ1-5,TRBV4-1,.,few,CASSQSDTHNQPQHF,TGCGCCAGCAGCCAATCGGACACCCACAATCAGCCCCAGCATTTT
TRBJ2-1,TRBV7-9,TRBD2,.,CASSAPGLAYNEQFF,TGTGCCAGCAGCGCTCCGGGACTAGCTTACAATGAGCAGTTCTTC
TRBJ2-5,TRBV28,TRBD1,.,CASSLSAGTGWIFFTQETQYF,TGTGCCAGCAGTCTTTCGGCCGGGACAGGGTGGATTTTTTTCACCCAAGAGACCCAGTACTTC
TRBJ2-5,TRBV20-1,TRBD2,.,CSASTGGPWETQYF,TGCAGTGCTTCAACGGGAGGGCCTTGGGAGACCCAGTACTTC
TRBJ1-1,TRBV6-6,.,.,CASRSIMNTEAFF,TGTGCCAGCCGGAGCATTATGAACACTGAAGCTTTCTTT
TRBJ1-5,TRBV28,.,few,CASSFYISNQPQHF,TGTGCCAGCAGTTTTTATATTAGCAATCAGCCCCAGCATTTT
TRBJ2-1,TRBV7-8,.,.,CASSYSGGVSEQFF,TGTGCCAGCAGCTACAGCGGAGGGGTGTCGGAGCAGTTCTTC
TRBJ2-3,TRBV11-2,TRBD2,many,CASSTSGGAYADTQYF,TGTGCCAGCAGCACTAGCGGGGGGGCCTACGCAGATACGCAGTATTTT
TRBJ2-3,TRBV29-1,TRBD1,.,CSVEDPGRTGSTDTQYF,TGCAGCGTTGAAGATCCAGGGCGGACAGGGTCCACAGATACGCAGTATTTT
TRBJ2-3,TRBV5-1,.,many,CASSPETDTQYF,TGCGCCAGCAGCCCTGAGACAGATACGCAGTATTTT
TRBJ2-6,TRBV28,.,few,CASSGGPLNVLTF,TGTGCCAGCAGTGGCGGGCCGCTCAACGTCCTGACTTTC
TRBJ2-1,TRBV28,.,many,CASSLGRVTYNEQFF,TGTGCCAGCAGCCTGGGCAGGGTGACTTACAATGAGCAGTTCTTC
TRBJ2-3,TRBV4-3,.,many,CASSQVRGSTDTQYF,TGCGCCAGCAGCCAAGTACGGGGGAGCACAGATACGCAGTATTTT
TRBJ1-1,TRBV5-1,.,.,CASSFEQYTEAFF,TGCGCCAGCAGCTTCGAGCAGTACACTGAAGCTTTCTTT
TRBJ1-5,TRBV20-1,.,many,CSATTQGSAQPQHF,TGCAGTGCTACGACACAGGGATCAGCTCAGCCCCAGCATTTT
TRBJ1-1,TRBV5-5,TRBD1,.,CASSVDRGVNTEAFF,TGTGCCAGCAGCGTGGACAGGGGGGTGAACACTGAAGCTTTCTTT